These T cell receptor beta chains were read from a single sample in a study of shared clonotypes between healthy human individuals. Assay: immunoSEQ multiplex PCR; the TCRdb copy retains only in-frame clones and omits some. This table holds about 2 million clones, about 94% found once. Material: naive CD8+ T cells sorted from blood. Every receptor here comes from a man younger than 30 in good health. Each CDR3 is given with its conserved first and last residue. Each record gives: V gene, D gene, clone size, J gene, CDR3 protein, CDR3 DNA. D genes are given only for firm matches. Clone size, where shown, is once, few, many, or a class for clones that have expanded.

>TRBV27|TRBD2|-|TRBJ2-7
CASSRLAGATWDEQYF
TGTGCCAGCAGCCGACTAGCGGGGGCCACGTGGGACGAGCAGTACTTC
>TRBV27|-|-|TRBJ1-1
CASSFTGSNTEAFF
TGTGCCAGCAGTTTCACGGGATCGAACACTGAAGCTTTCTTT
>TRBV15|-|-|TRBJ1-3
CATSSTGTSGNTIYF
TGTGCCACCAGCAGTACAGGGACCTCTGGAAACACCATATATTTT
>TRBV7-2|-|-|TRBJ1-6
CASSFQGSPLHF
TGTGCCAGCAGCTTTCAGGGGTCACCCCTCCACTTT
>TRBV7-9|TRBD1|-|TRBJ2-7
CASSSGTGFYEQYF
TGTGCCAGCAGTTCCGGGACAGGGTTCTACGAGCAGTACTTC
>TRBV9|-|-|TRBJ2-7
CASSVASAAYEQYF
TGTGCCAGCAGCGTAGCGTCAGCGGCCTACGAGCAGTACTTC
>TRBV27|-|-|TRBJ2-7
CASSQLAGTPSYEQYF
TGTGCCAGCAGTCAACTCGCCGGGACTCCCTCCTACGAGCAGTACTTC
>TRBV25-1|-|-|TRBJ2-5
CASSGPPETQYF
TGTGCCAGCAGTGGCCCCCCTGAGACCCAGTACTTC
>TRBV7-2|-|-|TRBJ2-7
CASSLEGGTSEQYF
TGTGCCAGCAGCTTAGAGGGAGGAACAAGCGAGCAGTACTTC
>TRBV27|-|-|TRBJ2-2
CASSLTGFLGELFF
TGTGCCAGCAGTTTAACAGGGTTTCTCGGGGAGCTGTTTTTT
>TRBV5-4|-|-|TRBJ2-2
CASSTRTGELFF
TGTGCCAGCAGCACCCGAACCGGGGAGCTGTTTTTT
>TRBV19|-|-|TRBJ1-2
CASTEAANYGYTF
TGTGCCAGTACCGAGGCGGCTAACTATGGCTACACCTTC
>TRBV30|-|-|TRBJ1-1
CAWRDSGQMNTEAFF
TGTGCCTGGAGGGATTCGGGACAAATGAACACTGAAGCTTTCTTT
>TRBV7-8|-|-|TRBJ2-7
CASSLLGGYEQYF
TGTGCCAGCAGCTTACTGGGCGGCTACGAGCAGTACTTC
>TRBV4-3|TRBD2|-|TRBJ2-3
CASSQEWEAGGDTQYF
TGCGCCAGCAGCCAAGAGTGGGAAGCGGGAGGAGATACGCAGTATTTT
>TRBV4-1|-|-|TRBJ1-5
CASSQVPGNQPQHF
TGCGCCAGCAGCCAAGTGCCAGGCAATCAGCCCCAGCATTTT
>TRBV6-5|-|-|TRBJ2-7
CASSYSGSYEQYF
TGTGCCAGCAGTTACTCGGGTAGCTACGAGCAGTACTTC
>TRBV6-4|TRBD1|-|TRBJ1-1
CASSAQGETEAFF
TGTGCCAGCAGTGCTCAGGGGGAAACTGAAGCTTTCTTT
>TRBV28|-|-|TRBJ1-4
CASSFQGFGEKLFF
TGTGCCAGCAGCTTCCAGGGTTTCGGTGAAAAACTGTTTTTT
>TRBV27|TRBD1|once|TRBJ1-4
CASSYEGGLELFF
TGTGCCAGCAGTTACGAAGGGGGCCTGGAACTGTTTTTT
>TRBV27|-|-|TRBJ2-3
CASSLYYPLTDTQYF
TGTGCCAGCAGTTTGTACTACCCCCTCACAGATACGCAGTATTTT
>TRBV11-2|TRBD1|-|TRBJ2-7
CASSLRQGLYEQYF
TGTGCCAGCAGCCTTCGACAGGGCCTCTACGAGCAGTACTTC
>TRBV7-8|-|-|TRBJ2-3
CASSLATGTPSADTQYF
TGTGCCAGCAGCTTAGCTACCGGGACGCCTTCCGCAGATACGCAGTATTTT
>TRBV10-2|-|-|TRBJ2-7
CASSEGYEQYF
TGCGCCAGCAGTGAAGGTTACGAGCAGTACTTC
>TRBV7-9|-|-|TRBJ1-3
CASSLGPGDTIYF
TGTGCCAGCAGCTTAGGTCCGGGTGACACCATATATTTT
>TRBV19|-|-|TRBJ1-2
CASSIEGTANYGYTF
TGTGCCAGTAGTATAGAGGGGACGGCTAACTATGGCTACACCTTC
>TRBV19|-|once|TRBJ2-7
CASKEGPEQYF
TGTGCCAGTAAAGAAGGTCCCGAGCAGTACTTC
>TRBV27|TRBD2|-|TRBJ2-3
CASSLRSSGARDTQYF
TGTGCCAGCAGTTTAAGGTCTAGCGGGGCCCGGGATACGCAGTATTTT
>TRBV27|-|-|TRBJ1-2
CASSFKGLSPWGYTF
TGTGCCAGCAGTTTTAAGGGCTTGTCCCCCTGGGGCTACACCTTC
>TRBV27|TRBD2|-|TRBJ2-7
CASSLGGRHEQYF
TGTGCCAGCAGTTTGGGCGGGAGGCACGAGCAGTACTTC
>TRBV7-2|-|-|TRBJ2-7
CASSLEGGQHEQYF
TGTGCCAGCAGCTTAGAAGGGGGGCAGCACGAGCAGTACTTC
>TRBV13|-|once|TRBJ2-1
CASRSGGINEQFF
TGTGCCAGCAGGTCAGGGGGGATCAATGAGCAGTTCTTC
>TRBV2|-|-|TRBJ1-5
CASSEGGDSNQPQHF
TGTGCCAGCAGTGAAGGGGGTGATAGCAATCAGCCCCAGCATTTT
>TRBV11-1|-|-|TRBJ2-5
CASSFLGHQPSKETQYF
TGTGCCAGCAGCTTTTTGGGGCATCAACCCTCTAAAGAGACCCAGTACTTC
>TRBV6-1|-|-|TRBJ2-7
CASSEAPAYEQYF
TGTGCCAGCAGTGAAGCTCCGGCCTACGAGCAGTACTTC
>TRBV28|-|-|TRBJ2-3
CASSLSNTDTQYF
TGTGCCAGCAGTTTAAGTAACACAGATACGCAGTATTTT
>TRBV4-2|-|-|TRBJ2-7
CASSQGAGEQYF
TGTGCCAGCAGCCAAGGGGCAGGGGAGCAGTACTTC
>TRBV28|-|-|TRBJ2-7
CASSLRGFSSYEQYF
TGTGCCAGCAGTTTAAGAGGGTTTAGCTCCTACGAGCAGTACTTC
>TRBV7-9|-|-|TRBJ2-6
CASSLTGAGANVLTF
TGTGCCAGCAGCCTTACAGGCGCCGGGGCCAACGTCCTGACTTTC
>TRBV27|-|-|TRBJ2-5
CASSLSRGTYQETQYF
TGTGCCAGCAGTTTATCGAGGGGGACATACCAAGAGACCCAGTACTTC
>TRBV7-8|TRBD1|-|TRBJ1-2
CASSLGGTGSGGYTF
TGTGCCAGCAGCTTAGGAGGGACAGGGTCGGGTGGCTACACCTTC